The rows below give T cell receptor beta chains drawn from one sample of a study of blood T cells in healthy people across ages. TCRdb redid the calling of the 5' RACE reads with MiXCR, one entry per CDR3 protein. The table shows roughly 800,000 distinct CDR3 sequences, with less than 70% occurring only once. Material: blood. Receptors originate from a man aged 80 or over in good health. The CDR3 runs from the conserved cysteine through the conserved F or W. A D gene is named only where the DNA matches it firmly. Clone size is shown for a subset of rows, as once, few, many or a class of expanded clone.

>TRBJ2-1|once|TRBD2|TRBV20-1
CSVLGLAGGKNEQFF
TGCAGTGTTCTGGGACTAGCGGGAGGTAAGAATGAGCAGTTCTTC
>TRBJ2-3|once|TRBD2|TRBV7-9
CASSGWGGITDTQYF
TGTGCCAGCAGCGGATGGGGAGGGATCACAGATACGCAGTATTTT
>TRBJ2-5|.|TRBD2|TRBV7-3
CASSQTSGTNNEQYF
TGTGCCAGCAGCCAAACTAGCGGGACCAACAATGAGCAGTACTTC
>TRBJ2-7|.|.|TRBV29-1
CSVPLGGGSINEQYF
TGCAGCGTTCCCCTTGGGGGTGGGAGCATAAACGAGCAGTACTTC
>TRBJ2-5|.|.|TRBV7-8
CASSRRSRATRGETQYF
TGTGCCAGCAGCAGAAGGTCCCGGGCTACCCGAGGAGAGACCCAGTACTTC
>TRBJ1-1|few|.|TRBV3-1
CASSQFAAGFRGTEAFF
TGTGCCAGCAGCCAATTCGCGGCAGGGTTTCGAGGCACTGAAGCTTTCTTT
>TRBJ1-2|.|TRBD1|TRBV5-1
CASSSGQGERGYTF
TGCGCCAGCAGCTCTGGACAGGGGGAGCGTGGCTACACCTTC
>TRBJ2-3|few|TRBD2|TRBV7-2
CASSSTGPTSGRSTDTQYF
TGTGCCAGCAGCTCGACGGGACCGACTAGCGGGCGTAGCACAGATACGCAGTATTTT
>TRBJ2-7|few|.|TRBV6-2/TRBV6-3
CASSYFNEQYF
TGTGCCAGCAGTTACTTTAACGAGCAGTACTTC
>TRBJ1-2|.|.|TRBV20-1
CSARDPGPSGYTF
TGCAGTGCTAGAGACCCCGGGCCCTCGGGCTACACCTTC
>TRBJ2-3|few|.|TRBV9
CASSEGRYAYF
TGTGCCAGCAGTGAGGGCAGATACGCGTATTTT
>TRBJ2-7|.|TRBD1|TRBV24-1
CATSGWTGSDYEQYF
TGTGCCACCAGTGGTTGGACAGGGAGCGACTACGAGCAGTACTTC
>TRBJ2-5|few|.|TRBV24-1
CATSDPIGRREAQETQYF
TGTGCCACCAGTGACCCGATAGGACGGAGGGAGGCCCAAGAGACCCAGTACTTC
>TRBJ2-1|few|.|TRBV18
CASSPSGDDEQFF
TGTGCCAGCTCCCCTTCGGGAGACGATGAGCAGTTCTTC
>TRBJ2-3|.|.|TRBV20-1
CSARDGFTDTQYF
TGCAGTGCTAGGGACGGATTCACAGATACGCAGTATTTT
>TRBJ2-3|.|.|TRBV28
CASSFMGTPQGSDTQYF
TGTGCCAGCAGTTTTATGGGAACACCTCAGGGTTCAGATACGCAGTATTTT
>TRBJ1-2|.|.|TRBV7-9
CASSSPIGSGYTF
TGTGCCAGCAGCTCACCCATTGGGAGTGGCTACACCTTC
>TRBJ2-3|few|.|TRBV5-6
CASSLRGGSHRYAYF
TGTGCCAGCAGCTTGCGTGGCGGATCGCACAGATACGCGTATTTT
>TRBJ2-7|.|TRBD1|TRBV7-9
CASSQGQGIYEQYF
TGTGCCAGCAGCCAGGGACAGGGGATATACGAGCAGTACTTC
>TRBJ1-1|.|.|TRBV12-3/TRBV12-4
CASLGVRAFF
TGTGCCAGCCTGGGGGTGCGAGCTTTCTTT
>TRBJ1-1|.|.|TRBV6-5
CASSRQTITEAFF
TGTGCCAGCAGCCGACAAACAATCACTGAAGCTTTCTTT
>TRBJ1-2|.|.|TRBV6-6
CASSTRDPSLNYGYTF
TGTGCCAGCAGTACTAGGGACCCCTCCCTTAACTATGGCTACACCTTC
>TRBJ2-1|few|TRBD2|TRBV24-1
CATSDWKAGALNEQFF
TGTGCCACCAGTGATTGGAAAGCGGGAGCATTGAATGAGCAGTTCTTC
>TRBJ2-7|few|TRBD2|TRBV7-9
CASSFSGRIYEQYF
TGTGCCAGCAGCTTTAGCGGGAGAATCTACGAGCAGTACTTC
>TRBJ1-2|.|TRBD1|TRBV20-1
CSATQGIYGYTF
TGCAGTGCGACACAGGGGATCTATGGCTACACCTTC
>TRBJ2-7|few|TRBD1|TRBV20-1
CSARGGSGQAYEQYF
TGCAGTGCTAGAGGGGGCTCGGGACAGGCCTACGAGCAGTACTTC
>TRBJ1-5|.|TRBD1|TRBV10-3
CAISAGGQGSRPQHF
TGTGCCATCAGCGCAGGTGGACAGGGATCTCGGCCCCAGCATTTT
>TRBJ1-2|few|TRBD1|TRBV18
CASSQGDMTGVDGYTF
TGTGCCAGCTCACAAGGGGACATGACAGGGGTTGATGGCTACACCTTC
>TRBJ2-3|few|.|TRBV7-2
CASSFAQPTDTQYF
TGTGCCAGCAGCTTCGCCCAACCCACAGATACGCAGTATTTT
>TRBJ1-2|.|TRBD1|TRBV27
CASARQGESYGYTF
TGTGCCAGCGCCCGACAGGGGGAGAGCTATGGCTACACCTTC
>TRBJ2-3|.|.|TRBV29-1
CSVARGTSGSSRYAYF
.
>TRBJ2-1|.|TRBD2|TRBV10-3
CAISVFPAGGRALGDEQFF
TGTGCCATCAGTGTATTCCCGGCCGGCGGGAGGGCCCTCGGAGATGAGCAGTTCTTC
>TRBJ2-7|.|TRBD1|TRBV29-1
CSGQGSYEQYF
TGCAGCGGACAGGGTTCCTACGAGCAGTACTTC
>TRBJ1-2|.|TRBD1|TRBV7-2
CASSLIPRGQGARYGYTF
TGTGCCAGCAGCTTAATTCCCCGCGGACAGGGGGCGAGATATGGCTACACCTTC
>TRBJ2-7|.|TRBD2|TRBV7-3
CASSKTSGSYEQYF
TGTGCCAGCAGCAAAACTAGCGGATCCTACGAGCAGTACTTC
>TRBJ2-3|.|.|TRBV7-3
CASSVQGSTDTQYF
TGTGCCAGCAGCGTTCAGGGGAGCACAGATACGCAGTATTTT
>TRBJ2-4|.|TRBD1|TRBV25-1
CASSARLGTGEDIQYF
TGTGCCAGCAGTGCCCGACTGGGGACAGGGGAGGACATTCAGTACTTC
>TRBJ1-1|once|.|TRBV20-1
CSARVPLGQNTEAFF
TGCAGTGCTAGAGTCCCGCTGGGGCAGAACACTGAAGCTTTCTTT
>TRBJ2-3|.|.|TRBV4-1
CASSQVGSLPITDTQYF
TGCGCCAGCAGCCAAGTCGGGAGTCTACCCATCACAGATACGCAGTATTTT
>TRBJ1-1|.|.|TRBV14
CASSIRGEGTEAFF
TGTGCCAGTTCAATCAGGGGCGAGGGCACTGAAGCTTTCTTT
>TRBJ1-2|.|.|TRBV6-2/TRBV6-3
CASSYNTGYGYTF
TGTGCCAGCAGTTACAACACCGGATATGGCTACACCTTC
>TRBJ1-1|.|.|TRBV20-1
CSASSIGRPNTETFF
TGCAGTGCTAGTTCTATCGGACGGCCGAACACTGAAACTTTCTTT
>TRBJ1-2|.|.|TRBV5-1
CASSLSDGSYGYTF
TGCGCCAGCAGCTTGTCAGACGGGAGCTATGGCTACACCTTC
>TRBJ2-3|.|TRBD1|TRBV2
CASSGTGGSTDTQYF
TGTGCCAGTTCCGGGACAGGGGGGAGCACAGATACGCAGTATTTT
>TRBJ2-1|.|.|TRBV21-1
CATARTGGLYNEQFF
TGTGCCACCGCCCGGACAGGGGGCCTCTACAATGAGCAGTTCTTC
>TRBJ2-3|.|TRBD2|TRBV7-2
CASSLDGRESDTQYF
TGTGCCAGCAGCTTAGATGGGCGGGAGTCAGATACGCAGTATTTT
>TRBJ2-7|.|TRBD2|TRBV12-3/TRBV12-4
CASSPGTSGPGSYEQYF
TGTGCCAGCAGTCCCGGGACTAGCGGACCCGGCTCCTACGAGCAGTACTTC
>TRBJ1-1|.|.|TRBV12-3/TRBV12-4
CADSGNTEAFF
TGTGCCGACAGCGGGAACACTGAAGCTTTCTTT
>TRBJ2-1|.|TRBD2|TRBV11-2
CASSSSGRLNEQFF
TGTGCCAGCAGCTCGAGCGGGAGGCTCAATGAGCAGTTCTTC
>TRBJ2-7|.|TRBD2|TRBV9
CASSAAGTSDYEQYF
TGTGCCAGCAGCGCGGCCGGGACTAGCGACTACGAGCAGTACTTC
>TRBJ1-1|.|TRBD1|TRBV18
CASSPGTGMNAEAFF
TGTGCCAGCTCCCCGGGGACAGGGATGAACGCTGAAGCTTTCTTT
>TRBJ2-7|.|TRBD2|TRBV20-1
CSARAPSGSPYEQYF
TGCAGTGCTAGAGCGCCTAGCGGGAGTCCCTACGAGCAGTACTTC